This TCR beta chain was sequenced in a study of CXCR3 chemokines and chemotherapy response in bladder cancer. The CDR3 consists of 13 residues. CDR1 and CDR2 from the germline V gene are LNHDA and SQIVND (reference sequence). Trimming removed 7 bases from V and 7 bases from J, with 13 bases in between. MiXCR, applied by TCRdb to the PCR reads, yields one record per CDR3 protein. The sample has 13,000 or so distinct CDR3 sequences; 9.5% to 15% are singletons. In this sample, this clonotype turned up many times. The V call is TRBV19, the J call TRBJ2-2, with a possible D match to TRBD2 (5 bases). The specimen was taken from a patient whose treatment included neoadjuvant chemotherapy. The sequence came from a human donor with bladder cancer that did not respond to neoadjuvant chemotherapy. This CDR3 is CASIGRGIGELFF. CDR3 nucleotides: TGTGCCAGTATCGGACGGGGAATCGGGGAGCTGTTTTTT.